Listed below are T cell receptor beta chains from one sample, sequenced in a study of blood T cell repertoires in COVID-19. The protocol was immunoSEQ multiplex PCR, while the TCRdb copy is restricted to in-frame clones and leaves out a portion. Of hundreds of thousands of clones detected, about 90% appear once; the ten largest clones hold approximately 1.8%. Sequencing was performed on PBMCs or T cells enriched from blood (not recorded which). The receptors here all came from a man in his forties in a cohort exposed to, infected with or recovered from COVID-19 (not recorded which). Both conserved end residues are part of each CDR3. The D gene is left open where the match is weak. Some rows have no size entry. The others give once, few or many, or a class for an expanded clone.

clone size,J gene,V gene,D gene,CDR3 DNA,CDR3 protein
.,TRBJ2-7,TRBV14,TRBD2,TGTGCCAGCAGCCAAGAACCTAGCGGGAGGGCCCAACTTTTATACGAGCAGTACTTC,CASSQEPSGRAQLLYEQYF
.,TRBJ1-2,TRBV6-5,.,TGTGCCAGCAGTTACTCGTCCTTGCGGGGGTCCGGTGGCTACACCTTC,CASSYSSLRGSGGYTF
.,TRBJ2-3,TRBV5-1,TRBD2,TGCGCCAGCAGCGGACTAGCGGGCACAGATACGCAGTATTTT,CASSGLAGTDTQYF
once,TRBJ2-1,TRBV6-2/TRBV6-3,TRBD2,TGTGCCAGCAGTCGGGGACTAGAGCCAATGGATGAGCAGTTCTTC,CASSRGLEPMDEQFF
once,TRBJ1-4,TRBV18,.,TGTGCCAGCTCTCCAAATCAAGGGCAGGGGGAAAAACTGTTTTTT,CASSPNQGQGEKLFF
.,TRBJ1-5,TRBV10-3,.,TGTGCCCATGGTCAGGGTCAACAGCCCCAGCATTTT,CAHGQGQQPQHF
.,TRBJ2-3,TRBV18,TRBD2,TGTGCCAGCTCACCACCACGTAGCGGGAGACGTGTAGATACGCAGTATTTT,CASSPPRSGRRVDTQYF
.,TRBJ1-4,TRBV18,.,TGTGCCAGCTCGACCAGCGGGACGGGATCTAATGAAAAACTGTTTTTT,CASSTSGTGSNEKLFF
.,TRBJ1-2,TRBV28,TRBD1,TGTGCCAGCAGTTTGACCCAGGGGGCGAATGGCTACACCTTC,CASSLTQGANGYTF
.,TRBJ2-3,TRBV19,TRBD2,TGTGCCAGTAAGACTAGCGGGAGACTAGGCACAGATACGCAGTATTTT,CASKTSGRLGTDTQYF
.,TRBJ2-2,TRBV27,TRBD1,TGTGCCAGCAGAGCCCTCCCGGACAGGGCGGACACCGGGGAGCTGTTTTTT,CASRALPDRADTGELFF
.,TRBJ2-1,TRBV11-2,.,TGTGCCAGCAGCTTAGGCCGCGGCATGAGCAATGAGCAGTTCTTC,CASSLGRGMSNEQFF
.,TRBJ2-3,TRBV6-5,.,TGTGCCAGCAACCGACAGGAGACTAGCACAGATACGCAGTATTTT,CASNRQETSTDTQYF
.,TRBJ2-7,TRBV28,TRBD2,TGTGCCAGCAGCCCGAGCAGGAGACTAGCAGTCTCCTACGAGCAGTACTTC,CASSPSRRLAVSYEQYF
.,TRBJ2-2,TRBV24-1,.,TGTGCCACCAGTGATTGGGGCAGGGCCTCCGGGGAGCTGTTTTTT,CATSDWGRASGELFF
.,TRBJ1-3,TRBV4-1,.,TGCGCCAGCAGCCAAGATCCCCCGCGCTCTGGAAACACCATATATTTT,CASSQDPPRSGNTIYF
.,TRBJ2-7,TRBV7-6,TRBD1,TGTGCCAGCAGCTTAGCCGGGACAGGGGCATACGAGCAGTACTTC,CASSLAGTGAYEQYF
once,TRBJ2-7,TRBV20-1,TRBD1,TGCAGTGCTAGTGGAACGACAGGGAGTTTCTACGAGCAGTACTTC,CSASGTTGSFYEQYF
few,TRBJ2-3,TRBV19,TRBD2,TGTGCCAGTAGTATCGGCGGGAGCGCAGATACGCAGTATTTT,CASSIGGSADTQYF
.,TRBJ1-3,TRBV5-6,.,TGTGCCAGCAGCAAGGACATCTCTGGAAACACCATATATTTT,CASSKDISGNTIYF
.,TRBJ2-1,TRBV10-2,TRBD2,TGCGCCAGCAGCGGACTAGCGGGAGATGGTGAGCAGTTCTTC,CASSGLAGDGEQFF
.,TRBJ1-1,TRBV18,.,TGTGCCAGCTCACCACCAAGCTTGAACACTGAAGCTTTCTTT,CASSPPSLNTEAFF
.,TRBJ1-2,TRBV9,.,TGTGCCAGCACGGCGGGGGCGCTTGAGGTTGGCTACACCTTC,CASTAGALEVGYTF
.,TRBJ2-7,TRBV28,.,TGTGCCAGCAGTTGGCCTATTAGGGTGGGAGGCTACGAGCAGTACTTC,CASSWPIRVGGYEQYF
.,TRBJ2-3,TRBV18,.,TGTGCCAGCTCACCTCCCGGGACTTACACAGATACGCAGTATTTT,CASSPPGTYTDTQYF
.,TRBJ2-3,TRBV9,.,TGTGCCAGCAGCCCCAGGACTATCCGCACAGATACGCAGTATTTT,CASSPRTIRTDTQYF
.,TRBJ2-3,TRBV18,.,TGTGCCAGCTCACCACCACATGGCCCAGATACGCAGTATTTT,CASSPPHGPDTQYF
.,TRBJ1-5,TRBV24-1,.,TGTGCCACCAGTGACCCGACAGGTTCTCAAGGAGCCCAGCATTTT,CATSDPTGSQGAQHF
many,TRBJ2-3,TRBV30,.,TGTGCCTGGACCCCAGGGCCGGATACGCAGTATTTT,CAWTPGPDTQYF
.,TRBJ1-5,TRBV27,TRBD1,TGTGCCAGCAGTTCTCGGACAGGGGTCCTCAATCAGCCCCAGCATTTT,CASSSRTGVLNQPQHF
.,TRBJ1-2,TRBV3-1/TRBV3-2,TRBD1,TGTGCCAGCAGCCAAGCATGGGCGACAGGGGCGGCCGGCTACACCTTC,CASSQAWATGAAGYTF
.,TRBJ1-6,TRBV2,.,TGTGCCAGCTCCGACGGGTTCGGTAATTCACCCCTCCACTTT,CASSDGFGNSPLHF
.,TRBJ1-6,TRBV5-1,.,TGCGCCAGCAGGAGACTCGATAATTCACCCCTCCACTTT,CASRRLDNSPLHF
.,TRBJ2-7,TRBV5-1,.,TGCGCCAGCAGCTTATCGGGACTCGACCTGAGGGAGCAGTACTTC,CASSLSGLDLREQYF
.,TRBJ2-7,TRBV4-1,TRBD2,TGCGCCAGCAGCCAAGATATTATTAGCGGGAGGCCGAGCTCCTACGAGCAGTACTTC,CASSQDIISGRPSSYEQYF
.,TRBJ2-6,TRBV19,TRBD1,TGTGCCACCCGGACAGGCGACTCTGGGGCCAACGTCCTGACTTTC,CATRTGDSGANVLTF